Below, one TCR beta chain is given with its context. The data were produced by immunoSEQ multiplex PCR, yet TCRdb's version contains in-frame clones alone and is incomplete. This table holds 20,000 to 30,000 clones, 88% found once. The data are from a study of OX40 agonist ivuxolimab in advanced cancers. Study context: Prior checkpoint blockade (anti-PD-1, anti-PD-L1 or anti-CTLA-4) was permitted; around 39% had it.

V shed 2 bases and J 2 bases; nucleotides not matched to a gene: 2. The CDR3 has 14 residues. Germline values: CDR1 MNHEY, CDR2 SVGAGI. V and J are TRBV6-5 and TRBJ1-2; TRBD1 matches at 7 bases. Sequences were derived from CD4+ or CD8+ T cells sorted from blood, sampled in a trial of the OX40 agonist ivuxolimab. The sequence was obtained from an adult with an advanced solid tumor such as melanoma, head and neck, liver or kidney cancer. This chain's CDR3 is CASSYATGNYGYTF. In DNA, the CDR3 is TGTGCCAGCAGTTACGCGACAGGGAACTATGGCTACACCTTC.